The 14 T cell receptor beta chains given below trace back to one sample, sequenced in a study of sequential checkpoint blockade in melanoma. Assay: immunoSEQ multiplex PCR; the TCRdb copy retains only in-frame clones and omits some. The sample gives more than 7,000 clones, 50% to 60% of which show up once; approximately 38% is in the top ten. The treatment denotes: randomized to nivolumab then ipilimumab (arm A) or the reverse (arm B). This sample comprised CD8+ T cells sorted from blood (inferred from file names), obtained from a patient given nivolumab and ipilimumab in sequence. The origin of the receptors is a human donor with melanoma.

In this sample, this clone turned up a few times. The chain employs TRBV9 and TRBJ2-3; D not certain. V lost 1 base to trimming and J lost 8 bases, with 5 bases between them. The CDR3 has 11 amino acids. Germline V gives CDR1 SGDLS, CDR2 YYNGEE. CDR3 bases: TGTGCCAGCAGCGTATCCGGTACGCAGTATTTT. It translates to CASSVSGTQYF. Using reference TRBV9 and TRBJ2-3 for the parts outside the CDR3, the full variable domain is DSGVTQTPKHLITATGQRVTLRCSPRSGDLSVYWYQQSLDQGLQFLIQYYNGEERAKGNILERFSAQQFPDLHSELNLSSLELGDSALYFCASSVSGTQYFGPGTRLTVL.

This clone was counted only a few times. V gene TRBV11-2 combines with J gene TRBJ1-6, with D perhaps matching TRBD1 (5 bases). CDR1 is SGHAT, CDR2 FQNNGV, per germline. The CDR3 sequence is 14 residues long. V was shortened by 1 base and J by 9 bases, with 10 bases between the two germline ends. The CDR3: CASSLAGKGSPLHF. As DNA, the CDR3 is TGTGCCAGCAGCTTAGCAGGGAAAGGTTCACCCCTCCACTTT.

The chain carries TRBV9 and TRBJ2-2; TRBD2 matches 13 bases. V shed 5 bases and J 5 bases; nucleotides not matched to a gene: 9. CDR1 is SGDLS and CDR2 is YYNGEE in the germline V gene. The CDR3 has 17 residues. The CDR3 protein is CASSGLAGAKQTGELFF. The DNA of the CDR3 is TGTGCCAGCAGTGGACTAGCGGGGGCCAAACAGACCGGGGAGCTGTTTTTT.

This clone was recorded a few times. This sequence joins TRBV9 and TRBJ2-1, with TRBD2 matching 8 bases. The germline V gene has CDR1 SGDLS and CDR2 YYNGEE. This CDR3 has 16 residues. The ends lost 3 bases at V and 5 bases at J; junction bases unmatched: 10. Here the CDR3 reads CASSGSRGGENNEQFF. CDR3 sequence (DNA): TGTGCCAGCAGCGGAAGCCGGGGGGGGGAGAACAATGAGCAGTTCTTC.

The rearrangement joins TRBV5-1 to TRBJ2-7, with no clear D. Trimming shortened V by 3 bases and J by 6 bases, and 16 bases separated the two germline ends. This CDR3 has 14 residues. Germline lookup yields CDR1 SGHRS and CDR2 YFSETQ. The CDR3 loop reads CASSSPGLEPEQYF. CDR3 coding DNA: TGCGCCAGCAGCTCGCCTGGATTGGAGCCCGAGCAGTACTTC.

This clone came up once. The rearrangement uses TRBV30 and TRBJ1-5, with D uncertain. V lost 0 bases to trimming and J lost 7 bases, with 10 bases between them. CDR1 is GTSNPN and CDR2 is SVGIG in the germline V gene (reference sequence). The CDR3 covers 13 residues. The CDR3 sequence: CAWSVLAGQPQHF. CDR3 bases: TGTGCCTGGAGTGTACTTGCGGGACAGCCCCAGCATTTT.

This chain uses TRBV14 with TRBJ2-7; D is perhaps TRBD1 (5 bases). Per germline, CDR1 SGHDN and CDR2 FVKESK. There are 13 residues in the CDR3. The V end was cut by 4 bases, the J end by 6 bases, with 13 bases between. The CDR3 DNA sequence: TGTGCCAGCAGCCCCTTAGGGGTCCCCGAGCAGTACTTC. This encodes CASSPLGVPEQYF.

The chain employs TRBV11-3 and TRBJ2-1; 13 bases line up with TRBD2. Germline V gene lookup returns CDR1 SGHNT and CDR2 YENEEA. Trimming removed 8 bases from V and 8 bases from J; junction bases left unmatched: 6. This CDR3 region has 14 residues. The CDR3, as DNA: TGTGCCAGCGCGAGACTAGCGGGGGGATATGAGCAGTTCTTC. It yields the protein CASARLAGGYEQFF.

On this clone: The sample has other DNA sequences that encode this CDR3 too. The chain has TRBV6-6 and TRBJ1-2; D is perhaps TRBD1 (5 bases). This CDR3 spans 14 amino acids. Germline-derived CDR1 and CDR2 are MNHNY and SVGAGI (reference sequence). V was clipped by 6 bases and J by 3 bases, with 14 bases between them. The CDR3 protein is CASSPGGGDYGYTF. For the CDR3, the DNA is TGTGCCAGCAGCCCCGGGGGAGGGGACTATGGCTACACCTTC.

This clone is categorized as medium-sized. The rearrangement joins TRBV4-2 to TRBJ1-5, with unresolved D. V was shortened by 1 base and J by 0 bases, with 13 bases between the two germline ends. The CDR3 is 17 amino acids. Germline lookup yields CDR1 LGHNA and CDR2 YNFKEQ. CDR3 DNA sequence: TGTGCCAGCAGCCAAGCGGAGACTGAAAATAGCAATCAGCCCCAGCATTTT. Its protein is CASSQAETENSNQPQHF.

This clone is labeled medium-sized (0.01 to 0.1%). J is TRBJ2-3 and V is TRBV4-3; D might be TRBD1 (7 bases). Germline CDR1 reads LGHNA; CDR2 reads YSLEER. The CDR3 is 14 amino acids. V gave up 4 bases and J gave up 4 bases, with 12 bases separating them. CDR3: CASSPGGIADTQYF. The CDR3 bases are TGCGCCAGCAGCCCAGGGGGGATCGCAGATACGCAGTATTTT.

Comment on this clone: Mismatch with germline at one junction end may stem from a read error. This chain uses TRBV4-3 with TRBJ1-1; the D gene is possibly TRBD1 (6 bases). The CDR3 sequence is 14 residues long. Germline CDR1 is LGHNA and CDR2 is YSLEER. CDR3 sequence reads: CASSQDVRDTAAFF. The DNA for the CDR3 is TGCGCCAGCAGCCAAGACGTTAGGGACACTGCAGCTTTCTTT.

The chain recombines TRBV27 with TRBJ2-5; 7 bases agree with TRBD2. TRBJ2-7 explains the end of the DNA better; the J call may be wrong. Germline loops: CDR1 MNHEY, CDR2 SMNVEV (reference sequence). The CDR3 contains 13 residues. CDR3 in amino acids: CASSSGGNYEQYF. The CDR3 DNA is TGTGCCAGCAGTTCGGGGGGAAACTACGAGCAGTACTTC.

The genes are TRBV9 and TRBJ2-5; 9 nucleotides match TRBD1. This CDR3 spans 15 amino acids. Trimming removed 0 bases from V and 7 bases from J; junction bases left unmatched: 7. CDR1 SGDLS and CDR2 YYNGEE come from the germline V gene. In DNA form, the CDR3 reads TGTGCCAGCAGCGTAGAAGGGACAGGGAGTCCGACCCAGTACTTC. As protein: CASSVEGTGSPTQYF.